This TCR beta chain emerged from a study of cytomegalovirus exposure and HLA in healthy donors. Trimming took 5 bases from V and 4 from J, leaving 11 bases between them. CDR1 SGHTA and CDR2 FQGNSA come from the germline V gene. The CDR3 loop spans 13 amino acids. Generated by immunoSEQ multiplex PCR, the TCRdb table keeps only in-frame clones and is missing some. The sample carries 130,000 to 150,000 clones, nearly 90% recorded once. Sequenced sample: PBMCs. The rearrangement joins TRBV7-2 to TRBJ1-1; a possible D gene is TRBD1 (5 bases). This TCR derives from a woman aged 18-29 years in good health and CMV-seropositive. The chain's CDR3 is CASSLTGGTEAFF. CDR3 nucleotides: TGTGCCAGCAGCCTTACCGGGGGCACTGAAGCTTTCTTT.